One sample yielded the 23 T cell receptor beta chains listed below, sequenced in a study of blood T cell repertoires in COVID-19. TCRdb's copy holds only in-frame clones and misses some; the assay was immunoSEQ multiplex PCR. The sample holds almost 300,000 clones; roughly 86% are singletons and the top ten take 1% to 1.5%. Sequenced: peripheral blood. Receptors were obtained from a man in his 70s with acute or convalescent COVID-19.

J is TRBJ2-5 and V is TRBV7-6; 8 bases are shared with TRBD2. The V and J ends lost 4 bases and 1 base, in that order; junction bases with no gene match: 14. Germline V gives CDR1 SGHVS, CDR2 FNYEAQ. The CDR3 loop spans 18 amino acids. CDR3 sequence: CASSSPYGSGTSQETQYF. In DNA, the CDR3 is TGTGCCAGCAGCTCCCCTTACGGTAGCGGGACCTCCCAAGAGACCCAGTACTTC.

The CDR3 reads CASSLGGLASDTQYF. The DNA of the CDR3 is TGTGCCAGCAGCTTGGGGGGACTAGCTTCGGATACGCAGTATTTT. The gene calls are TRBV5-4 and TRBJ2-3; 9 bases match TRBD2. The trim removed 0 bases at V and 6 bases at J, leaving 5 bases unmatched. The CDR3 extends over 15 amino acids. Germline CDR1 SGHNT, CDR2 YYREEE (reference sequence). Supplemented by reference TRBV5-4 and TRBJ2-3, the full variable domain reads ETGVTQSPTHLIKTRGQQVTLRCSSQSGHNTVSWYQQALGQGPQFIFQYYREEENGRGNFPPRFSGLQFPNYSSELNVNALELDDSALYLCASSLGGLASDTQYFGPGTRLTVL.

This chain connects TRBV7-9 to TRBJ2-7, with TRBD1 identical over 9 bases. The CDR3 runs 15 residues. Germline trimming cut 1 base from V and 2 bases from J; bases unmatched to any gene: 3. Germline V gene lookup returns CDR1 SEHNR and CDR2 FQNEAQ (reference sequence). In nucleotides, the CDR3 is TGTGCCAGCAGCTTAGAGGGACAGGGTCCCTACGAGCAGTACTTC. This encodes CASSLEGQGPYEQYF.

This chain joins TRBV6-5 and TRBJ2-1; 14 nucleotides agree with TRBD2. Germline CDR1 and CDR2: MNHEY and SVGAGI. With V trimmed by 6 bases and J by 13 bases, 11 bases remained unmatched. The CDR3 spans 15 residues. CDR3 sequence: CASRPGLAGGRSQFF. CDR3 nucleotides: TGTGCCAGCAGACCTGGACTAGCGGGGGGACGCTCTCAGTTCTTC.

V gene TRBV7-6 combines with J gene TRBJ2-5, with 8 positions matching TRBD1. This CDR3 is 15 amino acids long. The J segment lost 5 bases and the V segment lost 5 bases, leaving 10 bases of the junction unmatched. Germline assignment: CDR1 SGHVS and CDR2 FNYEAQ. CDR3 sequence reads: CASSTVRGRWETQYF. CDR3 nucleotides: TGTGCCAGCAGCACCGTCAGGGGGCGATGGGAGACCCAGTACTTC.

V and J are TRBV7-2 and TRBJ2-1, with 8 bases lining up with TRBD2. Germline loops: CDR1 SGHTA, CDR2 FQGNSA. V shed 5 bases and J 0 bases; nucleotides not matched to a gene: 9. CDR3 size: 17 residues. The CDR3 DNA is TGTGCCAGCAGCGGCCGGGGGAGCGGGGGCTCCTACAATGAGCAGTTCTTC. The encoded protein is CASSGRGSGGSYNEQFF.

This sequence joins TRBV5-1 and TRBJ1-1; 9 bases are a match to TRBD1. The CDR3 length is 14 residues. V lost 4 bases and J lost 5; bases outside the gene matches: 6. From germline, CDR1 is SGHRS and CDR2 YFSETQ. For the CDR3, the DNA is TGCGCCAGCAGCCCACAGGGGGCGGGAACTGAAGCTTTCTTT. Residues: CASSPQGAGTEAFF.

The chain uses TRBV7-9 and TRBJ1-2; D gene ambiguous. The CDR3 length is 14 residues. V gave up 3 bases and J gave up 3 bases, with 11 bases separating them. CDR1 is SEHNR, CDR2 FQNEAQ, per germline (reference sequence). CDR3 sequence: CASSFGSGDYGYTF. DNA of the CDR3: TGTGCCAGCAGCTTTGGATCGGGAGACTATGGCTACACCTTC.

This sequence joins TRBV29-1 and TRBJ2-3; 8 bases are shared with TRBD1. The germline V gene encodes CDR1 SQVTM and CDR2 ANQGSEA. The CDR3 runs to 13 residues. J gave up 3 bases and V 7 bases, and 6 bases lay outside the gene matches. The CDR3 sequence is CSGETGGTDTQYF. In DNA form, the CDR3 reads TGCAGCGGGGAAACAGGGGGGACAGATACGCAGTATTTT.

This chain uses TRBV2 with TRBJ1-6; 7 nucleotides align to TRBD1. In germline, CDR1 is SNHLY, CDR2 FYNNEI. The CDR3 totals 15 residues. After removal of 6 bases from V and 7 bases from J, the junction contained 9 bases not matched to a gene. CDR3 sequence: CASSAGGGANSPLHF. CDR3 DNA sequence: TGTGCCAGCAGCGCTGGAGGGGGCGCGAATTCACCCCTCCACTTT.

This clone showed up many times. The chain has TRBV6-5 and TRBJ1-2; 7 bases map to TRBD1. Germline V gene data show CDR1 as MNHEY and CDR2 as SVGAGI. This CDR3 comprises 15 residues. After removal of 2 bases from V and 4 bases from J, the junction contained 7 bases not matched to a gene. CDR3 protein: CASSYQSDRLYGYTF. The CDR3 DNA reads TGTGCCAGCAGTTACCAATCGGACAGGCTCTATGGCTACACCTTC.

The J gene is TRBJ1-5, the V gene TRBV19, with a tentative D call TRBD1 (6 bases). The V end lost 6 bases, the J end lost 0 bases, and 12 bases lay between the germline ends. The length of the CDR3 is 15 residues. Germline V gene sequence: CDR1 LNHDA, CDR2 SQIVND (reference sequence). The CDR3 is CASSDQGHSNQPQHF. The CDR3 DNA is TGTGCCAGTAGCGATCAGGGGCATAGCAATCAGCCCCAGCATTTT.

The gene calls are TRBV6-5 and TRBJ2-7, with 7 nucleotides matching TRBD2. After removal of 2 bases from V and 12 bases from J, the junction contained 13 bases not matched to a gene. The CDR3 consists of 14 residues. In germline, CDR1 is MNHEY, CDR2 SVGAGI. The CDR3 sequence: CASSYGGEGRVRYF. The CDR3 DNA is TGTGCCAGCAGTTACGGGGGGGAGGGCCGTGTGAGGTACTTC.

The chain is built from TRBV6-2 or TRBV6-3 and TRBJ2-7; 8 bases are shared with TRBD1. CDR1 and CDR2 from the germline V gene are MNHEY and SVGEGT. Trimming took 2 bases from V and 0 from J; bases not matched to a gene: 12. There are 18 residues in the CDR3. CDR3 sequence reads: CASSYPQNRGRLSYEQYF. The DNA for the CDR3 is TGTGCCAGCAGTTACCCCCAAAACAGGGGGAGGCTCTCCTACGAGCAGTACTTC.

This clone was seen a single time. The V call is TRBV5-1, the J call TRBJ2-5; 11 bases fit TRBD2. The CDR3 is 16 amino acids. After removal of 0 bases from V and 3 bases from J, the junction contained 4 bases not matched to a gene. Germline assignment: CDR1 SGHRS and CDR2 YFSETQ. CDR3 DNA sequence: TGCGCCAGCAGCTTGGGGGCACTAGCGGGGGAAGAGACCCAGTACTTC. Amino acid sequence: CASSLGALAGEETQYF.

The rearrangement uses TRBV19 and TRBJ1-4, with D possibly being TRBD1 (6 bases). The CDR3 consists of 15 residues. Germline CDR1 reads LNHDA; CDR2 reads SQIVND (reference sequence). Trimming cost V 6 bases and J 2 bases, with 13 bases left between them. The chain's CDR3 is CASRPSGGTNEKLFF. DNA for the CDR3: TGTGCCAGTAGACCCTCGGGGGGCACTAATGAAAAACTGTTTTTT.

V usage is TRBV6-1 and J usage is TRBJ1-2; maybe TRBD1 (5 bases). V lost 0 bases and J 0 bases, leaving 11 bases between the germline ends. This CDR3 is 16 amino acids long. Germline CDR1 reads MNHNS; CDR2 reads SASEGT. The CDR3 nucleotides read TGTGCCAGCAGTGAAGCGGGGGGGGTCACTAACTATGGCTACACCTTC. Encoded protein: CASSEAGGVTNYGYTF.

The chain recombines TRBV2 with TRBJ1-1, with D possibly being TRBD1 (5 bases). Looked up from germline, CDR1 is SNHLY and CDR2 is FYNNEI. V lost 6 bases and J lost 0, with 14 bases in between. The CDR3 extends over 15 amino acids. CDR3 amino acids: CASSRGGVLNTEAFF. Written as DNA, the CDR3 is TGTGCCAGCAGCCGAGGAGGGGTTTTGAACACTGAAGCTTTCTTT.

The chain uses TRBV5-6 and TRBJ1-2; TRBD1 matches at 8 bases. Per germline, CDR1 SGHDT and CDR2 YYEEEE. The CDR3 length is 13 residues. With 4 bases clipped from V and 8 bases from J, the junction kept 7 bases outside the gene matches. CDR3 nucleotides: TGTGCCAGCAGCCCGGGACAGGCGCTAGGCTACACCTTC. This codes for CASSPGQALGYTF.

The J gene is TRBJ2-5, the V gene TRBV21-1; the listed D gene, TRBD2, was not tested against the DNA. TRBV21-1 constitutes a pseudogene. The CDR3 is 16 amino acids. CDR3 in amino acids: CASSEPRHVRGETQYF. DNA of the CDR3: TGTGCCAGCAGCGAACCCCGGCACGTTCGCGGAGAGACCCAGTACTTC.

The chain carries TRBV6-5 and TRBJ1-5, with a weak D call TRBD1 (6 bases). CDR1 is MNHEY and CDR2 is SVGAGI in the germline V gene. Trimming took 2 bases from V and 4 from J, leaving 12 bases between them. CDR3 length: 15 amino acids. The chain's CDR3 is CASSYKQGGNQPQHF. The CDR3 DNA reads TGTGCCAGCAGTTACAAACAGGGTGGTAATCAGCCCCAGCATTTT.

The genes are TRBV5-5 and TRBJ2-5, with D possibly matching TRBD1 (6 bases). The CDR3 sequence is 15 residues long. Germline V CDR1 and CDR2: SGHKS, YYEKEE (reference sequence). Trimming took 4 bases from V and 5 from J, leaving 18 bases between them. The CDR3 sequence is CASSADRRLEETQYF. Here the CDR3 DNA reads TGTGCCAGCAGCGCAGACAGGAGGCTTGAGGAGACCCAGTACTTC.

The genes are TRBV6-1 and TRBJ2-7; 7 bases are a match to TRBD1. Germline assignment: CDR1 MNHNS and CDR2 SASEGT. This CDR3 spans 14 amino acids. V shed 6 bases and J 2 bases; nucleotides not matched to a gene: 7. CDR3 residues: CASRRQGTTYEQYF. The CDR3 DNA follows: TGTGCCAGCAGGAGACAGGGAACGACCTACGAGCAGTACTTC.